Following are 25 T cell receptor beta chains from one sample sequenced in a study of cytomegalovirus exposure and HLA in healthy donors. A multiplex PCR was run with 60 Vbeta primers and 13 Jbeta primers. Clones were sequenced by immunoSEQ multiplex PCR, and TCRdb holds only the in-frame ones, with some missing. This table has a few hundred thousand clones, about 90% appearing once. Material: PBMCs. The receptors originated from a woman aged 18-35 years in good health and CMV-seronegative.

The chain uses TRBV4-1 and TRBJ1-1; D remains unclear. The CDR3 runs to 14 residues. V lost 7 bases to trimming and J lost 3 bases, with 15 bases between them. Germline CDR1 and CDR2: MGHRA and YSYEKL. CDR3: CASTPFGEDTEAFF. The CDR3 DNA is TGCGCCAGCACCCCCTTCGGGGAGGACACTGAAGCTTTCTTT.

The CDR3 sequence: CASSPPAGQGDSPLHF. The DNA for the CDR3 is TGTGCCAGCAGTCCACCCGCGGGACAGGGAGATTCACCCCTCCACTTT. The rearrangement links TRBV28 to TRBJ1-6; 9 positions agree with TRBD1. CDR3 length: 16 residues. Germline V lookup: CDR1 MDHEN, CDR2 SYDVKM. The V and J ends lost 5 bases and 8 bases, in that order; junction bases with no gene match: 10.

This clone appeared once. This chain uses TRBV5-1 with TRBJ2-3, with a possible D match to TRBD2 (5 bases). Germline loops: CDR1 SGHRS, CDR2 YFSETQ. The CDR3 is 15 residues long. Trimming shortened V by 4 bases and J by 3 bases, and 15 bases separated the two germline ends. The CDR3 sequence: CASSPIPGGTDTQYF. CDR3 nucleotides: TGCGCCAGCAGCCCCATCCCGGGCGGGACAGATACGCAGTATTTT.

The chain joins TRBV7-3 to TRBJ2-2; the D gene is possibly TRBD2 (6 bases). The CDR3 extends over 16 amino acids. V was clipped by 5 bases and J by 1 base, with 14 bases between them. CDR1 and CDR2 (germline): SGHTA, FQGTGA. CDR3 sequence: CASSPGTGVNTGELFF. In DNA, the CDR3 is TGTGCCAGCAGCCCAGGGACTGGGGTGAACACCGGGGAGCTGTTTTTT.

The chain combines TRBV2 with TRBJ1-1, with unresolved D. From germline, CDR1 is SNHLY and CDR2 FYNNEI. Trimming took 6 bases from V and 1 from J, leaving 6 bases between them. This CDR3 has 12 residues. The CDR3 bases are TGTGCCAGCAGACCCAGGAACACTGAAGCTTTCTTT. Its translation is CASRPRNTEAFF.

The chain joins TRBV5-1 to TRBJ1-1, with a tentative D call TRBD1 (5 bases). The CDR3 is made up of 13 amino acids. Trimming pared 5 bases from V and 4 bases from J, leaving 12 bases between. Germline lookup yields CDR1 SGHRS and CDR2 YFSETQ. The CDR3 is CASSPLGGTEAFF. The CDR3 DNA reads TGCGCCAGCAGTCCCCTGGGGGGCACTGAAGCTTTCTTT.

This clone came up once. The chain uses TRBV19 and TRBJ2-4; D call uncertain. With 9 bases removed from V and 6 bases from J, the gap between germline ends came to 24 bases. This CDR3 region has 16 residues. Germline-derived CDR1 and CDR2 are LNHDA and SQIVND (reference sequence). The CDR3 DNA reads TGTGCCAGCAGAACCCACAGCAGGATCCTGGGAAACATTCAGTACTTC. Translated, it gives CASRTHSRILGNIQYF. The full variable domain, in which reference TRBV19 and TRBJ2-4 provide the parts outside the CDR3, is DGGITQSPKYLFRKEGQNVTLSCEQNLNHDAMYWYRQDPGQGLRLIYYSQIVNDFQKGDIAEGYSVSREKKESFPLTVTSAQKNPTAFYLCASRTHSRILGNIQYFGAGTRLSVL.

The rearrangement uses TRBV10-3 and TRBJ2-3; a possible D gene is TRBD2 (7 bases). The CDR3 has 17 residues. Germline lookup yields CDR1 ENHRY and CDR2 SYGVKD. V was cut by 4 bases and J by 1 base, with 18 bases left in between. The CDR3 bases are TGTGCCATCAGTGGGGGCCGGGGGGCCTCTGGCACAGATACGCAGTATTTT. Protein sequence: CAISGGRGASGTDTQYF.

This rearrangement joins TRBV15 to TRBJ2-7; perhaps TRBD2 as D (5 bases). The ends were cut back, 3 bases at V and 7 bases at J, with 13 bases in the middle. Germline CDR1 reads LNHNV; CDR2 reads YYDKDF (reference sequence). This CDR3 contains 13 residues. In DNA, the CDR3 is TGTGCCACCAGCAGGGGGAGTTTGGGAGAGCAGTACTTC. Amino acids: CATSRGSLGEQYF.

This sequence joins TRBV9 and TRBJ1-1, with D maybe TRBD1 (6 bases). Germline-derived CDR1 and CDR2 are SGDLS and YYNGEE. With 1 base removed from V and 4 bases from J, the gap between germline ends came to 11 bases. The CDR3 loop spans 14 amino acids. CDR3 in amino acids: CASSVTGQGTEAFF. The DNA for the CDR3 is TGTGCCAGCAGCGTAACAGGGCAGGGCACTGAAGCTTTCTTT. Based on the CDR3 plus reference TRBV9 and TRBJ1-1, the full variable domain is DSGVTQTPKHLITATGQRVTLRCSPRSGDLSVYWYQQSLDQGLQFLIQYYNGEERAKGNILERFSAQQFPDLHSELNLSSLELGDSALYFCASSVTGQGTEAFFGQGTRLTVV.

The chain employs TRBV19 and TRBJ2-3; 7 bases line up with TRBD2. V shed 9 bases, J shed 3 bases, and the junction held 3 bases outside the gene matches. The CDR3 is 12 residues long. Germline assignment: CDR1 LNHDA and CDR2 SQIVND (reference sequence). The CDR3 nucleotides read TGTGCCAGGGGGGGGTTTACAGATACGCAGTATTTT. The encoded protein is CARGGFTDTQYF. The whole variable domain, filled in from reference TRBV19 and TRBJ2-3, reads DGGITQSPKYLFRKEGQNVTLSCEQNLNHDAMYWYRQDPGQGLRLIYYSQIVNDFQKGDIAEGYSVSREKKESFPLTVTSAQKNPTAFYLCARGGFTDTQYFGPGTRLTVL.

This clone was found once. The genes are TRBV5-1 and TRBJ2-7; 9 bases line up with TRBD1. V trimming: 4 bases; J trimming: 3 bases; junction bases outside the gene matches: 5. The V gene's germline CDR1 is SGHRS and CDR2 YFSETQ. This CDR3 has 14 amino acids. In DNA form, the CDR3 reads TGCGCCAGCAGCCTACCGGGACAGGGCTACGAGCAGTACTTC. Translation gives CASSLPGQGYEQYF.

The chain combines TRBV6-1 with TRBJ1-3; D is unclear. This CDR3 is 12 amino acids long. CDR1 is MNHNS, CDR2 SASEGT, per germline. V was shortened by 7 bases and J by 3 bases, with 7 bases between the two germline ends. This chain's CDR3 is CASTGNGNTIYF. The CDR3 bases are TGTGCCAGCACGGGAAATGGAAACACCATATATTTT.

V and J are TRBV7-3 and TRBJ2-3; 8 nucleotides align to TRBD2. Germline assignment: CDR1 SGHTA and CDR2 FQGTGA. After removal of 6 bases from V and 4 bases from J, the junction contained 6 bases not matched to a gene. This CDR3 region has 14 residues. The CDR3 coding sequence is TGTGCCAGCAGTCGGGGGGGCAGCGCAGATACGCAGTATTTT. Protein product: CASSRGGSADTQYF.

This rearrangement joins TRBV15 to TRBJ2-2; 9 bases align to TRBD1. This CDR3 region has 17 residues. J gave up 2 bases and V 4 bases, and 8 bases lay outside the gene matches. The germline V gene encodes CDR1 LNHNV and CDR2 YYDKDF (reference sequence). CDR3 coding DNA: TGTGCCACCAGCATCACACCGGGACAGGGAAACACCGGGGAGCTGTTTTTT. It encodes CATSITPGQGNTGELFF. The entire variable domain, with the rest obtained from reference TRBV15 and TRBJ2-2, is as follows: DAMVIQNPRYQVTQFGKPVTLSCSQTLNHNVMYWYQQKSSQAPKLLFHYYDKDFNNEADTPDNFQSRRPNTSFCFLDIRSPGLGDTAMYLCATSITPGQGNTGELFFGEGSRLTVL.

The rearrangement uses TRBV13 and TRBJ2-7; D is possibly TRBD2 (5 bases). The CDR3 is 17 amino acids. Trimming shortened V by 1 base and J by 6 bases, and 22 bases separated the two germline ends. Germline V CDR1 and CDR2: PRHDT, FYEKMQ (reference sequence). The CDR3: CASSLAPKLGGLGEQYF. The CDR3 coding sequence is TGTGCCAGCAGCTTAGCTCCCAAATTGGGCGGGTTGGGCGAGCAGTACTTC.

This chain connects TRBV4-2 to TRBJ1-4, with no clear D. V shed 3 bases and J shed 0 bases, with 11 bases lying between them. Germline CDR1 LGHNA, CDR2 YNFKEQ. This CDR3 region has 16 residues. The CDR3, as DNA: TGTGCCAGCAGCCACCAACCGATAGCAACTAATGAAAAACTGTTTTTT. It encodes CASSHQPIATNEKLFF.

The chain recombines TRBV2 with TRBJ2-2; TRBD1 is a possible D gene (5 bases). There are 15 residues in the CDR3. Germline V CDR1 and CDR2: SNHLY, FYNNEI. V was trimmed by 7 bases and J by 5 bases, leaving 17 bases between them. The DNA of the CDR3 is TGTGCCAGCACCCAAGGGCAGGGAAAGACCGGGGAGCTGTTTTTT. Protein sequence: CASTQGQGKTGELFF.

This chain joins TRBV19 and TRBJ2-5; 10 bases align to TRBD1. The CDR3 length is 15 residues. CDR1 is LNHDA, CDR2 SQIVND, per germline (reference sequence). With V trimmed by 3 bases and J by 5 bases, 6 bases remained unmatched. The CDR3 is CASSMGQGILETQYF. DNA for the CDR3: TGTGCCAGTAGTATGGGACAGGGGATTTTGGAGACCCAGTACTTC.

This chain joins TRBV19 and TRBJ1-2, with TRBD1 matching 8 bases. CDR1 and CDR2 from the germline V gene are LNHDA and SQIVND (reference sequence). The CDR3 is 15 residues long. With V trimmed by 3 bases and J by 8 bases, 11 bases remained unmatched. CDR3 loop: CASSIDRGKAGGYTF. Here the CDR3 DNA reads TGTGCCAGTAGTATTGACAGGGGCAAGGCAGGGGGCTACACCTTC.

The chain is built from TRBV4-1 and TRBJ2-7, with TRBD2 identical over 11 bases. The length of the CDR3 is 15 residues. V trimming: 5 bases; J trimming: 4 bases; junction bases outside the gene matches: 7. Germline V gene lookup returns CDR1 MGHRA and CDR2 YSYEKL. The chain's CDR3 is CASSITSGGYYEQYF. CDR3 nucleotide sequence: TGCGCCAGCAGCATTACTAGCGGGGGTTATTACGAGCAGTACTTC.

The chain has TRBV5-1 and TRBJ1-2; TRBD1 is a possible D gene (6 bases). The CDR3 loop spans 15 amino acids. Germline V lookup: CDR1 SGHRS, CDR2 YFSETQ. V gave up 1 base and J gave up 6 bases, with 16 bases separating them. The CDR3 nucleotides read TGCGCCAGCAGCTTGCTGGGACAAGGATGGGATGGCTACACCTTC. This encodes CASSLLGQGWDGYTF.

This rearrangement joins TRBV7-9 to TRBJ1-3; perhaps TRBD1 as D (5 bases). CDR3 length: 17 amino acids. V lost 5 bases to trimming and J lost 0 bases, with 17 bases between them. Germline loops: CDR1 SEHNR, CDR2 FQNEAQ (reference sequence). CDR3 coding DNA: TGTGCCAGCAGCCGTTATCAGGGAGGGTTCTCTGGAAACACCATATATTTT. It yields the protein CASSRYQGGFSGNTIYF.

The chain carries TRBV5-1 and TRBJ2-4, with a tentative D call TRBD1 (6 bases). The CDR3 has 15 residues. Trimming pared 4 bases from V and 1 base from J, leaving 12 bases between. The germline V gene encodes CDR1 SGHRS and CDR2 YFSETQ. The CDR3, as DNA: TGCGCCAGCAGCCAAGGGGGTTTCGCCAAAAACATTCAGTACTTC. The encoded protein is CASSQGGFAKNIQYF. Variable domain in full (rest from reference TRBV5-1 and TRBJ2-4): KAGVTQTPRYLIKTRGQQVTLSCSPISGHRSVSWYQQTPGQGLQFLFEYFSETQRNKGNFPGRFSGRQFSNSRSEMNVSTLELGDSALYLCASSQGGFAKNIQYFGAGTRLSVL.

This clone was detected once. V gene TRBV5-1 combines with J gene TRBJ1-1; TRBD1 is a possible D gene (6 bases). This CDR3 has 16 amino acids. Germline values: CDR1 SGHRS, CDR2 YFSETQ. Trimming shortened V by 9 bases and J by 5 bases, and 26 bases separated the two germline ends. The DNA of the CDR3 is TGCGCCACCCAGCGGGGGGTGGGGGGCAGTTTTACTGAAGCTTTCTTT. Protein sequence: CATQRGVGGSFTEAFF.